A single sample gave rise to the 30 T cell receptor beta chains below, sequenced in a study of control samples from healthy donors and cancer patients. Only in-frame clones appear in the TCRdb table, and some are missing; sequencing was by immunoSEQ multiplex PCR. The sample holds roughly 130,000 clones; about 88% are singletons and the top ten take around 3%. The specimen sequenced was blood. Every receptor here comes from a man aged 50 to 59 in good health.

DNA for the CDR3: TGTGCCAGCAGGCGGATCGACGAGCAGTTCTTC. Its translation is CASRRIDEQFF. V is TRBV7-9 and J is TRBJ2-1; D gene uncertain. The CDR3 is 11 residues long. Germline V gives CDR1 SEHNR, CDR2 FQNEAQ (reference sequence). V shed 6 bases and J shed 10 bases, with 10 bases lying between them. Together with reference TRBV7-9 and TRBJ2-1, the CDR3 gives the full variable domain: DTGVSQNPRHKITKRGQNVTFRCDPISEHNRLYWYRQTLGQGPEFLTYFQNEAQLEKSRLLSDRFSAERPKGSFSTLEIQRTEQGDSAMYLCASRRIDEQFFGPGTRLTVL.

CDR3 DNA sequence: TGTGCCAGCAGGGGCGGGGGGACTAACTCCTACGAGCAGTACTTC. It specifies CASRGGGTNSYEQYF. The V and J genes are TRBV28 and TRBJ2-7, with 8 bases matching TRBD2. V trimming: 6 bases; J trimming: 0 bases; junction bases outside the gene matches: 7. Germline loops: CDR1 MDHEN, CDR2 SYDVKM. The CDR3 sequence is 15 residues long.

There are a few counts of this clone. This rearrangement joins TRBV2 to TRBJ2-5; no clear D gene. Trimming removed 6 bases at V and 1 base at J, with 15 bases between. This CDR3 is built from 15 residues. Germline assignment: CDR1 SNHLY and CDR2 FYNNEI. The CDR3 DNA reads TGTGCCAGCAGAACCTGGCCTAATTCCCAAGAGACCCAGTACTTC. Translating it yields CASRTWPNSQETQYF.

V gene TRBV3-1 (or the pseudogene TRBV3-2) combines with J gene TRBJ2-5; D gene ambiguous. Trimming stripped 0 bases from V and 8 bases from J, with 7 bases between. The CDR3 is 12 residues long. Germline V CDR1 and CDR2: LGHDT, YNNKEL (reference sequence). CDR3 sequence reads: CASSQDMETQYF. CDR3 DNA: TGTGCCAGCAGCCAAGATATGGAAACCCAGTACTTC.

This chain uses TRBV19 with TRBJ2-1; 11 bases are shared with TRBD2. CDR1 and CDR2 (germline): LNHDA, SQIVND (reference sequence). This CDR3 contains 14 residues. Trimming removed 5 bases from V and 7 bases from J; junction bases left unmatched: 4. The CDR3: CASSLAGGMNEQFF. DNA for the CDR3: TGTGCCAGTAGTCTAGCGGGGGGAATGAATGAGCAGTTCTTC.

The chain employs TRBV3-1 (or the pseudogene TRBV3-2) and TRBJ2-2; the match to TRBD2 covers 9 bases. The CDR3 sequence is 14 residues long. Germline values: CDR1 LGHDT, CDR2 YNNKEL (reference sequence). J was trimmed by 4 bases and V by 4 bases; bases with no gene match: 1. The CDR3 spells CASSRGGATGELFF. CDR3 nucleotides: TGTGCCAGCAGCCGCGGGGGGGCCACCGGGGAGCTGTTTTTT.

This clone was observed once. The rearrangement links TRBV27 to TRBJ1-6, with TRBD1 as a possible D gene (5 bases). This CDR3 contains 15 residues. The V gene lost 7 bases and the J gene lost 9 bases, with 19 bases spanning the gap. Germline V gene data show CDR1 as MNHEY and CDR2 as SMNVEV (reference sequence). The CDR3 region has the DNA TGTGCCAGCACCCCAATGGGTATCGGGGGTTCACCCCTCCACTTT. Residues: CASTPMGIGGSPLHF.

About this clone itself: Other DNA sequences of this sample code for an identical CDR3. This chain connects TRBV6-1 to TRBJ1-5; D not resolved. The length of the CDR3 is 12 residues. Germline V gene data show CDR1 as MNHNS and CDR2 as SASEGT. V lost 3 bases, J lost 5 bases, and 5 bases lay in between. CDR3 sequence reads: CASSERDQPQHF. DNA of the CDR3: TGTGCCAGCAGTGAGCGGGATCAGCCCCAGCATTTT.

Worth noting for this clone: Other DNA sequences of this sample code for an identical CDR3. The V gene is TRBV28, the J gene TRBJ1-6, with 8 nucleotides matching TRBD1. CDR3 length: 16 residues. V shed 6 bases and J 12 bases; nucleotides not matched to a gene: 16. Germline CDR1 is MDHEN and CDR2 is SYDVKM. CDR3 amino acids: CASSSISGTGKIPLHF. In nucleotides, the CDR3 is TGTGCCAGCAGCTCCATCTCCGGGACAGGAAAAATACCCCTCCACTTT.

This chain joins TRBV10-3 and TRBJ2-5; 7 positions agree with TRBD1. V dropped 7 bases and J dropped 2; count of bases not matched to a gene: 13. CDR3 length: 16 amino acids. Germline V gene lookup returns CDR1 ENHRY and CDR2 SYGVKD. CDR3 sequence: CAINDGTAFDQETQYF. The DNA of the CDR3 is TGTGCCATCAACGACGGGACAGCCTTCGATCAAGAGACCCAGTACTTC.

This chain uses TRBV6-1 with TRBJ2-5, with TRBD1 matching over 7 bases. Looked up from germline, CDR1 is MNHNS and CDR2 is SASEGT. The CDR3 runs to 16 residues. Trimming took 0 bases from V and 5 from J; bases not matched to a gene: 9. The CDR3 bases are TGTGCCAGCAGTGAAGCCGGGACAGCCTGGGGGGAGACCCAGTACTTC. This sequence encodes CASSEAGTAWGETQYF.

This rearrangement joins TRBV30 to TRBJ1-4; D unclear. The V end lost 3 bases, the J end lost 4 bases, and 9 bases lay between the germline ends. Per germline, CDR1 GTSNPN and CDR2 SVGIG (reference sequence). The CDR3 length is 13 residues. The CDR3 is CAWSRSVNEKLFF. CDR3 DNA: TGTGCCTGGAGCCGGTCTGTTAATGAAAAACTGTTTTTT.

This clone was seen a single time. V and J are TRBV5-1 and TRBJ1-1, with TRBD1 matching over 7 bases. CDR3 length: 15 residues. J gave up 6 bases and V 0 bases, and 8 bases lay outside the gene matches. Per the germline V gene, CDR1 is SGHRS and CDR2 is YFSETQ. The CDR3 here is CASSLGDRRNAEAFF. CDR3 nucleotides: TGCGCCAGCAGCTTGGGGGACAGACGAAACGCTGAAGCTTTCTTT. Using reference TRBV5-1 and TRBJ1-1 for the parts outside the CDR3, the full variable domain is KAGVTQTPRYLIKTRGQQVTLSCSPISGHRSVSWYQQTPGQGLQFLFEYFSETQRNKGNFPGRFSGRQFSNSRSEMNVSTLELGDSALYLCASSLGDRRNAEAFFGQGTRLTVV.

The rearrangement links TRBV11-3 to TRBJ2-1, with D unresolved. The germline CDR1 and CDR2 sequences are SGHNT and YENEEA. The CDR3 is 11 residues long. Trimming left V 8 bases short and J 2 bases short, with 4 bases between. The CDR3 region has the DNA TGTGCCAGCCGCGCCTACAATGAGCAGTTCTTC. It encodes CASRAYNEQFF.

The CDR3: CASSWTGITSTNEKLFF. As DNA, the CDR3 is TGTGCCAGTAGCTGGACAGGGATAACCTCAACTAATGAAAAACTGTTTTTT. The chain links TRBV19 to TRBJ1-4, with 8 bases fitting TRBD1. Germline-derived CDR1 and CDR2 are LNHDA and SQIVND (reference sequence). The CDR3 consists of 17 residues. Unmatched junction bases numbered 9, after V lost 6 bases and J lost 0 bases.

The chain recombines TRBV7-9 with TRBJ2-5; D tentatively fits TRBD1 or TRBD2 (6 bases each). The CDR3 runs 14 residues. Per germline, CDR1 SEHNR and CDR2 FQNEAQ (reference sequence). V was cut by 7 bases and J by 5 bases, with 17 bases left in between. Here the CDR3 DNA reads TGTGCCAGCAACCCACCGACAGGAGGGGAGACCCAGTACTTC. Protein: CASNPPTGGETQYF.

The genes are TRBV5-1 and TRBJ2-2; weak D call: TRBD1 (6 bases). Germline V gene sequence: CDR1 SGHRS, CDR2 YFSETQ. V dropped 0 bases and J dropped 1 base, with 10 bases sitting between them. CDR3 size: 16 residues. CDR3 nucleotides: TGCGCCAGCAGCTTGGAGGGACAATGGAACACCGGGGAGCTGTTTTTT. It translates to CASSLEGQWNTGELFF.

V is TRBV2 and J is TRBJ2-3; TRBD1 is a possible D gene (6 bases). In germline, CDR1 is SNHLY, CDR2 FYNNEI. V was shortened by 7 bases and J by 3 bases, with 14 bases between the two germline ends. The CDR3 is 14 residues long. The CDR3 sequence: CASNLDTGTDTQYF. CDR3 nucleotide sequence: TGTGCCAGCAACCTGGACACAGGGACAGATACGCAGTATTTT.

This chain's CDR3 is CASSSEHGYTIYF. The CDR3 DNA sequence: TGTGCCAGCAGCTCCGAACACGGTTACACCATATATTTT. The V and J genes are TRBV7-8 and TRBJ1-3, with D unclear. This CDR3 is 13 amino acids long. V gave up 4 bases and J gave up 8 bases, with 12 bases separating them. CDR1 and CDR2 from the germline V gene are SGHVS and FQNEAQ. The full variable domain, completed using reference TRBV7-8 and TRBJ1-3, is GAGVSQSPRYKVAKRGQDVALRCDPISGHVSLFWYQQALGQGPEFLTYFQNEAQLDKSGLPSDRFFAERPEGSVSTLKIQRTQQEDSAVYLCASSSEHGYTIYFGEGSWLTVV.

This chain links TRBV11-3 with TRBJ1-4, with TRBD1 matching 11 bases. The germline gives CDR1 SGHNT, CDR2 YENEEA. The CDR3 is 16 amino acids. V shed 4 bases and J 2 bases; nucleotides not matched to a gene: 3. The chain's CDR3 is CASSWGQGVTNEKLFF. The CDR3 DNA sequence: TGTGCCAGCAGCTGGGGACAGGGGGTGACTAATGAAAAACTGTTTTTT.

This clone has only a few counts. The chain carries TRBV5-1 and TRBJ2-7; D is perhaps TRBD2 (6 bases). The V and J ends lost 4 bases and 1 base respectively, with 9 bases between them. From germline, CDR1 is SGHRS and CDR2 YFSETQ. The CDR3 spans 13 residues. CDR3: CASSTGGSYEQYF. Written as DNA, the CDR3 is TGCGCCAGCAGCACCGGGGGATCCTACGAGCAGTACTTC.

The V call is TRBV19, the J call TRBJ1-4; D may be TRBD1 (6 bases). This CDR3 region has 15 residues. The germline V gene has CDR1 LNHDA and CDR2 SQIVND (reference sequence). Trimming removed 4 bases from V and 3 bases from J, with 12 bases in between. The CDR3 nucleotides read TGTGCCAGTAGTAGAAGGACAGACTCTAATGAAAAACTGTTTTTT. Its protein is CASSRRTDSNEKLFF.

This chain connects TRBV7-8 to TRBJ2-3, with TRBD2 matching over 7 bases. CDR3 length equals 17 residues. Germline CDR1 is SGHVS and CDR2 is FQNEAQ. V lost 6 bases to trimming and J lost 1 base; unmatched junction nucleotides: 13. CDR3 sequence reads: CASSLVVGGRGTDTQYF. CDR3 sequence (DNA): TGTGCCAGCAGTCTGGTGGTTGGGGGGAGGGGCACAGATACGCAGTATTTT. The variable domain in full, completed from reference TRBV7-8 and TRBJ2-3, reads GAGVSQSPRYKVAKRGQDVALRCDPISGHVSLFWYQQALGQGPEFLTYFQNEAQLDKSGLPSDRFFAERPEGSVSTLKIQRTQQEDSAVYLCASSLVVGGRGTDTQYFGPGTRLTVL.

The V call is TRBV5-1, the J call TRBJ2-7; tentative D call: TRBD2 (5 bases). The germline CDR1 and CDR2 sequences are SGHRS and YFSETQ. This CDR3 contains 14 residues. The ends were cut back, 2 bases at V and 6 bases at J, with 15 bases in the middle. CDR3 in DNA: TGCGCCAGCAGCTTCGACGGAGCACTAGGCGAGCAGTACTTC. This gives the protein CASSFDGALGEQYF.

V and J are TRBV2 and TRBJ2-7, with D possibly matching TRBD1 (5 bases). The CDR3 covers 14 residues. Per the germline V gene, CDR1 is SNHLY and CDR2 is FYNNEI. V lost 6 bases, J lost 6 bases, and 18 bases lay in between. The chain's CDR3 is CASRVTDFSGEQYF. The CDR3 bases are TGTGCCAGCAGAGTGACAGATTTCTCTGGCGAGCAGTACTTC.

The V call is TRBV3-1 (or the pseudogene TRBV3-2), the J call TRBJ2-3, with no clear D. CDR1 and CDR2 from the germline V gene are LGHDT and YNNKEL (reference sequence). The ends were cut back, 1 base at V and 0 bases at J, with 26 bases in the middle. This CDR3 is 21 amino acids long. The chain's CDR3 is CASSQGAVFLVRTNSTDTQYF. CDR3 DNA: TGTGCCAGCAGCCAAGGTGCAGTGTTTTTGGTCCGCACCAACAGCACAGATACGCAGTATTTT.

The chain joins TRBV24-1 to TRBJ1-5; 7 bases align to TRBD1. Per germline, CDR1 KGHDR and CDR2 SFDVKD. The CDR3 extends over 13 amino acids. J gave up 3 bases and V 7 bases, and 2 bases lay outside the gene matches. CDR3 loop: CATSDRVNQPQHF. DNA of the CDR3: TGTGCCACCAGCGACAGGGTCAATCAGCCCCAGCATTTT.

The rearrangement uses TRBV28 and TRBJ1-6; 9 bases are a match to TRBD1. From germline, CDR1 is MDHEN and CDR2 SYDVKM. Trimming at V came to 6 bases and at J to 1 base, leaving 16 bases not matched to a gene. CDR3 length equals 20 residues. For the CDR3, the DNA is TGTGCCAGCAGCCCCCTTACCGGGACAGGGAGATTGTCCTATAATTCACCCCTCCACTTT. Translation gives CASSPLTGTGRLSYNSPLHF.

This chain connects TRBV6-5 to TRBJ2-7, with D possibly TRBD2 on 6 matching bases. The germline V gene encodes CDR1 MNHEY and CDR2 SVGAGI. V shed 5 bases and J shed 3 bases, with 14 bases lying between them. This CDR3 is built from 14 residues. CDR3 residues: CASSTNQGGYEQYF. DNA for the CDR3: TGTGCCAGCAGTACCAACCAGGGAGGCTACGAGCAGTACTTC.

The count of this clone is one. The rearrangement joins TRBV5-1 to TRBJ2-4, with D hard to call. This CDR3 has 14 residues. Germline assignment: CDR1 SGHRS and CDR2 YFSETQ. V was trimmed by 0 bases and J by 8 bases, leaving 12 bases between them. The CDR3 bases are TGCGCCAGCAGCTTGGTTGGGCCCAACGACATTCAGTACTTC. Translated, it gives CASSLVGPNDIQYF.